This paragraph reports one T cell receptor (beta chain). CDR3 length: 11 amino acids. Trimming left V 4 bases short and J 11 bases short, with 9 bases between. CDR1 and CDR2 (germline): SNHLY, FYNNEI. The sample comes from a study of shared clonotypes between healthy human individuals. Study at large: CD4 naive cells filled three plates per donor, CD4 memory three, CD8 naive two and CD8 memory one.

Data came from immunoSEQ multiplex PCR; TCRdb stores just in-frame clones and leaves some out. The sample lists about 2.3 million clones, approximately 93% seen once, with under 0.45% in the top ten. The investigators split CD4+ cells into a CD45RA+ naive subset and a CD45RA-negative memory subset. The specimen was naive CD4+ T cells from PBMCs. The subset was: CD45RA+ positively selected. The receptor was isolated from a young man in good health. Some clones in this sample may be carry-over from other donors' samples. The J gene is TRBJ2-1, the V gene TRBV2, with D tentatively TRBD1 (5 bases). The CDR3 DNA follows: TGTGCCAGCAGTGGTCAGGGCAAGCAGTTCTTC. Protein product: CASSGQGKQFF.